This TCR beta chain is from a study of blood T cells in healthy people across ages. Study-level findings and limits: Long-lived donors exceeded aged donors in naive CD4+ cells and diversity. There was a strong correlation between TCR beta diversity and naive T cell percentage.

Donors were systemically healthy Caucasian individuals from Russia aged roughly 6 to 95 years. Germline lookup yields CDR1 MNHEY and CDR2 SMNVEV (reference sequence). The V gene lost 6 bases and the J gene lost 0 bases, with 11 bases spanning the gap. The CDR3 loop spans 14 amino acids. Notes on this clonotype: What it recognizes is unknown.

Combining a sample-barcoded 5' primer with a J-beta primer mix, a second PCR ran for about 6 to 11 cycles. TCRdb re-called the 5' RACE reads through MiXCR, storing one row per CDR3 protein. The sample records 700,000 to 950,000 distinct CDR3 sequences, nearly 60% being singletons. The source of this sequence is a young man in good health. The V and J genes are TRBV27 and TRBJ1-1; D is possibly TRBD1 (5 bases). Sequencing was done on a sample of blood. CDR3 region: CASSGAPMNTEAFF. The CDR3 DNA is TGTGCCAGCAGCGGGGCTCCCATGAACACTGAAGCTTTCTTT.